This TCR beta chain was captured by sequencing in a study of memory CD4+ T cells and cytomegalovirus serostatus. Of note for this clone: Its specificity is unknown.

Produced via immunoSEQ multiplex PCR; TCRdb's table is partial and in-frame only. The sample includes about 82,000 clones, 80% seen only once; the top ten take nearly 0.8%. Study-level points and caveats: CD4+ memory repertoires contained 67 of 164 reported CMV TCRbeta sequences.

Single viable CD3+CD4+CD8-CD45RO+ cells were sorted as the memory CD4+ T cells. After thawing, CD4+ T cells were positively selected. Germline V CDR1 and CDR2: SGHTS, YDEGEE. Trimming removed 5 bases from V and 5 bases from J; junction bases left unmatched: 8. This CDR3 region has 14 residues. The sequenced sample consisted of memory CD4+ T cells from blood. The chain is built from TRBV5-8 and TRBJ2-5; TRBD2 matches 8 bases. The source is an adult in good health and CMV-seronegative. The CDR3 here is CASRIAGIRETQYF. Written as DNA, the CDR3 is TGTGCCAGCAGGATAGCGGGGATACGGGAGACCCAGTACTTC.